The 31 T cell receptor beta chains presented below share a single source sample, sequenced in a study of blood T cells in healthy people across ages (dated by TCRdb to 2015 to 2017). The receptor library was made with 5' RACE. Reads for this sample came from an Illumina HiSeq 2500. A second about 7 to 11 cycle PCR used a sample-barcoded 5' primer and a J-beta primer mix. The public reads were quality trimmed at Q25 with fastp and then assembled into clones with MiXCR by TCRdb, keeping productive beta chains. Rows merge per CDR3 protein into single entries with the most common DNA and genes. The sample table shows fewer than 1.5 million distinct CDR3 sequences, and around two fifths are seen once. The ten top clones hold 7.9% of the sample. Sequencing was performed on blood. These receptors were taken from a woman aged 18-29 years in good health.

This clonotype was picked up a small number of times. V gene TRBV20-1 combines with J gene TRBJ2-3, with D unclear. V lost 3 bases, J lost 2 bases, and 12 bases lay in between. The CDR3 is made up of 14 amino acids. Germline-derived CDR1 and CDR2 are DFQATT and SNEGSKA (reference sequence). The CDR3 reads CSARKVASTDTQYF. The CDR3 nucleotides are TGCAGTGCTAGGAAGGTAGCTTCCACAGATACGCAGTATTTT.

The rearrangement uses TRBV10-3 and TRBJ2-1; D might be TRBD2 (7 bases). The V gene lost 0 bases and the J gene lost 0 bases, with 12 bases spanning the gap. The CDR3 has 17 residues. The germline V gene encodes CDR1 ENHRY and CDR2 SYGVKD. The CDR3 DNA reads as TGTGCCATCAGTGAGTCAGGGGGGGGGAGCTCCTACAATGAGCAGTTCTTC. Translation gives CAISESGGGSSYNEQFF.

In this sample, this clonotype turned up a few times. The rearrangement links TRBV28 to TRBJ2-3; 8 nucleotides align to TRBD2. Per the germline V gene, CDR1 is MDHEN and CDR2 is SYDVKM. V lost 6 bases and J lost 5; bases outside the gene matches: 10. CDR3 size: 15 residues. The CDR3 DNA follows: TGTGCCAGCAGACCGGGGGGGGGAGTGGGAGATACGCAGTATTTT. It encodes CASRPGGGVGDTQYF.

This clonotype showed up just a few times. This rearrangement joins TRBV2 to TRBJ2-1; no reliable D call. Germline V gene lookup returns CDR1 SNHLY and CDR2 FYNNEI. The CDR3 totals 15 residues. V lost 2 bases and J lost 0, with 8 bases in between. The CDR3 protein is CASSERIPSYNEQFF. DNA of the CDR3: TGTGCCAGCAGTGAAAGGATCCCCTCCTACAATGAGCAGTTCTTC.

This clonotype was seen many times. The V and J genes are TRBV12-3 or TRBV12-4 and TRBJ2-3, with D perhaps matching TRBD1 or TRBD2 (5 bases each). The CDR3 totals 12 residues. V was clipped by 10 bases and J by 3 bases, with 11 bases between them. CDR3 coding DNA: TGTGCCACTAGGGGCGGGACAGATACGCAGTATTTT. Protein: CATRGGTDTQYF.

The rearrangement uses TRBV29-1 and TRBJ2-7; TRBD1 agrees at 7 bases. Germline assignment: CDR1 SQVTM and CDR2 ANQGSEA. The CDR3 length is 14 residues. Germline trimming cut 5 bases from V and 0 bases from J; bases unmatched to any gene: 7. The CDR3 here is CSVTDRVSSYEQYF. CDR3 in DNA: TGCAGCGTTACTGACAGGGTCAGCTCCTACGAGCAGTACTTC.

This sequence joins TRBV7-8 and TRBJ2-7; 9 positions agree with TRBD1. The junction had 16 bases not matched to a gene; V was cut back by 4 bases and J by 12 bases. CDR3 size: 15 residues. The germline V gene encodes CDR1 SGHVS and CDR2 FQNEAQ. CDR3: CASSSLTGGAGVSYF. CDR3 coding DNA: TGTGCCAGCAGCTCATTAACAGGGGGCGCAGGGGTATCGTACTTC.

The chain employs TRBV7-9 and TRBJ2-1, with 10 bases identical to TRBD2. Looked up from germline, CDR1 is SEHNR and CDR2 is FQNEAQ (reference sequence). The CDR3 is 15 amino acids. V trimming: 10 bases; J trimming: 6 bases; junction bases outside the gene matches: 12. The CDR3 region has the DNA TGTGCCACTATAGGGCAGGGACTAGCGTTCAATGAGCAGTTCTTC. This encodes CATIGQGLAFNEQFF.

This sequence joins TRBV6-5 and TRBJ2-1; D is possibly TRBD1 or TRBD2 (5 bases each). The CDR3 is 15 amino acids. The V gene lost 7 bases and the J gene lost 3 bases, with 16 bases spanning the gap. CDR1 MNHEY and CDR2 SVGAGI come from the germline V gene. The CDR3 region is CASTLDSGRYNEQFF. CDR3 in DNA: TGTGCCAGCACCCTCGACTCGGGGCGCTACAATGAGCAGTTCTTC.

This clonotype was picked up a small number of times. The V gene is TRBV29-1, the J gene TRBJ2-1; no definite D call. V lost 6 bases and J lost 6, with 12 bases in between. Germline V gene sequence: CDR1 SQVTM, CDR2 ANQGSEA. The CDR3 spans 12 residues. CDR3 loop: CSVTPEANEQFF. As DNA, the CDR3 is TGCAGCGTCACCCCCGAGGCCAATGAGCAGTTCTTC.

V is TRBV7-2 and J is TRBJ2-5; 9 nucleotides agree with TRBD2. V was clipped by 1 base and J by 8 bases; unmatched bases: 11. The germline V gene encodes CDR1 SGHTA and CDR2 FQGNSA. The CDR3 is made up of 16 amino acids. CDR3 sequence reads: CASSLEASGTLGTQYF. Written as DNA, the CDR3 is TGTGCCAGCAGCTTAGAGGCTAGCGGGACCCTCGGAACCCAGTACTTC.

This clonotype has just a few counts. J is TRBJ2-7 and V is TRBV12-3 or TRBV12-4, with a tentative D call TRBD2 (6 bases). Trimming removed 6 bases from V and 6 bases from J, with 12 bases in between. The CDR3 loop spans 12 amino acids. The CDR3, as DNA: TGTGCCAGCAGCCATCCCGGGAGCGAGCAGTACTTC. Protein product: CASSHPGSEQYF.

The rearrangement links TRBV20-1 to TRBJ2-1; unclear D gene. The CDR3 has 12 residues. V was pared by 5 bases and J by 7 bases, with 12 bases between. CDR1 DFQATT and CDR2 SNEGSKA come from the germline V gene (reference sequence). In nucleotides, the CDR3 is TGCAGTGCTCAATGGGATTTAAATGAGCAGTTCTTC. Protein: CSAQWDLNEQFF.

This sequence joins TRBV15 and TRBJ2-7, with D perhaps matching TRBD2 (7 bases). Between the trimmed V and J ends, which lost 1 base and 5 bases, there was a span of 12 bases. The germline gives CDR1 LNHNV, CDR2 YYDKDF (reference sequence). The CDR3 is 14 residues long. In DNA form, the CDR3 reads TGTGCCACCAGCAGAGGGGAGGGGGGAAACGAGCAGTACTTC. Translated: CATSRGEGGNEQYF. Full variable domain (outside the CDR3, taken from reference TRBV15 and TRBJ2-7): DAMVIQNPRYQVTQFGKPVTLSCSQTLNHNVMYWYQQKSSQAPKLLFHYYDKDFNNEADTPDNFQSRRPNTSFCFLDIRSPGLGDTAMYLCATSRGEGGNEQYFGPGTRLTVT.

Remarks on this clonotype: One base away lies a much larger clone, so this may be a sequencing read error. The J gene is TRBJ2-4, the V gene TRBV27; D is perhaps TRBD1 or TRBD2 (6 bases each). The CDR3 consists of 19 residues. Germline CDR1 is MNHEY and CDR2 is SMNVEV (reference sequence). CDR3 loop: CTSSSPQTGGSFSKNIQYF. CDR3 in DNA: TGTACCAGCAGTTCCCCCCAGACAGGAGGGAGTTTTAGTAAAAACATTCAGTACTTC.

The V gene is TRBV7-9, the J gene TRBJ2-3, with D possibly called TRBD1 or TRBD2 (6 bases each). The germline V gene encodes CDR1 SEHNR and CDR2 FQNEAQ (reference sequence). CDR3 length equals 16 residues. Trimming removed 5 bases at V and 0 bases at J, with 15 bases between. DNA for the CDR3: TGTGCCAGCAGCCTAAAGGGGGGCGTAAGCACAGATACGCAGTATTTT. It is translated as CASSLKGGVSTDTQYF.

Ten or more counts support this clonotype. This chain joins TRBV7-2 and TRBJ2-7; 12 bases are a match to TRBD2. J was trimmed by 3 bases and V by 6 bases; bases with no gene match: 3. Per the germline V gene, CDR1 is SGHTA and CDR2 is FQGNSA. This CDR3 contains 14 residues. This chain's CDR3 is CASSRTSGNYEQYF. As DNA, the CDR3 is TGTGCCAGCAGTCGGACTAGCGGGAACTACGAGCAGTACTTC.

V gene TRBV20-1 combines with J gene TRBJ2-4; 7 nucleotides line up with TRBD2. The last part of the DNA fits TRBJ2-7 better; the J call may be wrong. This CDR3 is 15 amino acids long. Germline CDR1 reads DFQATT; CDR2 reads SNEGSKA (reference sequence). CDR3 DNA sequence: TGCAGTGCTAGGGGAGCGGGAAAGTTCTCCTACGAGCAGTACTTC. This codes for CSARGAGKFSYEQYF.

As DNA, the CDR3 is TGTGCCAGCAGTCCTACTCCAGGGGGTAGTCAGCCCCAGCATTTT. Translating gives CASSPTPGGSQPQHF. The rearrangement uses TRBV6-2 or TRBV6-3 and TRBJ1-5; TRBD1 matches 7 bases. Germline trimming cut 5 bases from V and 6 bases from J; bases unmatched to any gene: 10. The CDR3 is 15 residues long. Germline lookup yields CDR1 MNHEY and CDR2 SVGEGT.

This clonotype has only a few counts. The rearrangement uses TRBV12-3 or TRBV12-4 and TRBJ2-2; a possible D gene is TRBD1 (5 bases). CDR3 length: 13 amino acids. V shed 7 bases and J shed 5 bases, with 11 bases lying between them. The CDR3 protein is CASNPGKTGELFF. The CDR3 bases are TGTGCCAGCAATCCAGGGAAGACCGGGGAGCTGTTTTTT.

The V gene is TRBV2, the J gene TRBJ2-1, with D possibly being TRBD1 (6 bases). Germline CDR1 and CDR2: SNHLY and FYNNEI. The V end lost 7 bases, the J end lost 0 bases, and 16 bases lay between the germline ends. The CDR3 is 16 residues long. CDR3 residues: CASNREGTYSYNEQFF. The CDR3 DNA sequence: TGTGCCAGCAACAGAGAGGGGACATACTCCTACAATGAGCAGTTCTTC.

With regard to this clonotype: The conserved closing phenylalanine or tryptophan is absent in this CDR3, likely reflecting a read error. It is unclear where the CDR3 begins or ends on the DNA, so no DNA is shown, and the CDR3 is as TCRdb lists it. The chain links TRBV10-3 to TRBJ2-5; the table's D call TRBD2 went unverified against the DNA. The CDR3 is 13 residues long, counting both termini. CDR1 is ENHRY, CDR2 SYGVKD, per germline. The CDR3 reads CAIKGGDGYTFGS.

This clonotype showed up just a few times. CDR3 sequence: CASSSQREQFF. The CDR3, as DNA: TGTGCCAGCAGTTCCCAGCGTGAGCAGTTCTTC. V and J are TRBV6-2 or TRBV6-3 and TRBJ2-1; D is unclear. This CDR3 has 11 residues. Germline V gives CDR1 MNHEY, CDR2 SVGEGT. Trimming removed 4 bases from V and 9 bases from J, with 7 bases in between.

This clonotype appeared a few times. This chain joins TRBV6-6 and TRBJ1-2, with TRBD1 matching over 7 bases. This CDR3 spans 15 amino acids. V was clipped by 8 bases and J by 1 base; unmatched bases: 10. Per germline, CDR1 MNHNY and CDR2 SVGAGI (reference sequence). CDR3 sequence: CASLRGDRVNYGYTF. In DNA, the CDR3 is TGTGCCAGCTTACGGGGCGACAGGGTTAACTATGGCTACACCTTC.

This clonotype was found a few times. This chain uses TRBV27 with TRBJ2-4; D uncertain. Gene TRBJ2-5 matches the end of the DNA better, so the J call may be wrong. Germline CDR1 is MNHEY and CDR2 is SMNVEV (reference sequence). This CDR3 region has 13 residues. The DNA for the CDR3 is TGTGCCAGCAGTTTAACCCGCACGGGGACCCAGTACTTC. Its translation: CASSLTRTGTQYF.

A note on this clonotype: A much larger clone differs by one base, so this may be a read error. V usage is TRBV5-1 and J usage is TRBJ2-3, with a possible D match to TRBD2 (6 bases). This CDR3 contains 14 residues. V shed 2 bases and J shed 4 bases, with 11 bases lying between them. The germline CDR1 and CDR2 sequences are SGHRS and YFSETQ. The CDR3 sequence is CASSFGTSPDTQYF. CDR3 nucleotide sequence: TGCGCCAGCAGCTTCGGGACTTCCCCAGATACGCAGTATTTT.

The V call is TRBV10-1, the J call TRBJ2-3, with TRBD2 matching over 11 bases. The junction had 7 bases not matched to a gene; V was cut back by 6 bases and J by 2 bases. The CDR3 has 16 residues. The germline gives CDR1 WNHNN, CDR2 SYGVQD (reference sequence). CDR3 in DNA: TGCGCCAGCAGCCAGACTAGCGGGGATCCCACAGATACGCAGTATTTT. Amino acid sequence: CASSQTSGDPTDTQYF.

This chain connects TRBV28 to TRBJ2-1; unclear D gene. The CDR3 covers 14 residues. Trimming took off 5 bases at V and 9 bases at J, with 17 bases between the two ends. Germline V CDR1 and CDR2: MDHEN, SYDVKM. The DNA for the CDR3 is TGTGCCAGCAGTGTATCCTTAGGACGCGGTGAGCAGTTCTTC. Amino acids: CASSVSLGRGEQFF.

This clonotype has only a few counts. The gene calls are TRBV20-1 and TRBJ2-3; 10 bases match TRBD2. Trimming cost V 1 base and J 10 bases; bases outside gene matches: 11. The CDR3 runs to 15 residues. Germline assignment: CDR1 DFQATT and CDR2 SNEGSKA (reference sequence). CDR3 sequence (DNA): TGCAGTGCTAGAGTCGCAGCGGGAGGGCCCCTTTCGCAGTATTTT. This encodes CSARVAAGGPLSQYF.

Only a few counts were recorded for this clonotype. The CDR3 coding sequence is TGCAGCGTCCAAGGGGCGGGGGTCACCGGGGAGCTGTTTTTT. Its translation is CSVQGAGVTGELFF. The chain recombines TRBV29-1 with TRBJ2-2; TRBD2 agrees at 7 bases. CDR1 is SQVTM and CDR2 is ANQGSEA in the germline V gene. The CDR3 is 14 residues long. The V gene end was trimmed by 6 bases and the J gene end by 4 bases; junction bases not matched to a gene: 8.

The V gene is TRBV10-3, the J gene TRBJ2-1; D may be TRBD2 (6 bases). This CDR3 is built from 15 residues. Trimming removed 5 bases from V and 0 bases from J, with 11 bases in between. Germline V gene data show CDR1 as ENHRY and CDR2 as SYGVKD. In nucleotides, the CDR3 is TGTGCCATCAGTCCCGGGACTCGCTCCTACAATGAGCAGTTCTTC. Translated: CAISPGTRSYNEQFF.